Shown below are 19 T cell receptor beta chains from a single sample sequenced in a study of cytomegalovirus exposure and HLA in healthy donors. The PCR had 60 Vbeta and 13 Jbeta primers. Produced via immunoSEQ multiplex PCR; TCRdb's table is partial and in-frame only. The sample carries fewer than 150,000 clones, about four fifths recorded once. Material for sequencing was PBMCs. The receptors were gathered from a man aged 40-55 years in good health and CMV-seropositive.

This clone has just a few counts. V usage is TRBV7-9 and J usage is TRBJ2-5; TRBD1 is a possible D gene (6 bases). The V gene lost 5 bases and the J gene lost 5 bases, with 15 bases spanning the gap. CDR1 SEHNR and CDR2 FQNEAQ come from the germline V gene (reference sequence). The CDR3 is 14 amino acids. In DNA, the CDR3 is TGTGCCAGCAGCATAAGAGGGGGAGAGGAGACCCAGTACTTC. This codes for CASSIRGGEETQYF.

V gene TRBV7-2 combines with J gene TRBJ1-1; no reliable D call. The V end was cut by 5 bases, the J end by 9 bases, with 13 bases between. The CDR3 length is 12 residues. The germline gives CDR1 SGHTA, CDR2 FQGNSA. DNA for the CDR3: TGTGCCAGCAGCCCCGCGGGCGTGCAAGCTTTCTTT. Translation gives CASSPAGVQAFF.

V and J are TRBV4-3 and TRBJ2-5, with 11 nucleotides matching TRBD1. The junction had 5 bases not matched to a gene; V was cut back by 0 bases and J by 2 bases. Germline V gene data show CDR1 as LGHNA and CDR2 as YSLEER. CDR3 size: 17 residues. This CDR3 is CASSQDRTGGRQETQYF. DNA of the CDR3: TGCGCCAGCAGCCAAGATCGGACAGGGGGCAGGCAAGAGACCCAGTACTTC.

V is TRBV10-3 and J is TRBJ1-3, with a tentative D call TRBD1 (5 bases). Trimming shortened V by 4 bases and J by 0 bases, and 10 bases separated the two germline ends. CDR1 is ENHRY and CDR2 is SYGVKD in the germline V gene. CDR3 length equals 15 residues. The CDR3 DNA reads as TGTGCCATCAGTGCCCTAGGGGACTCTGGAAACACCATATATTTT. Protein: CAISALGDSGNTIYF.

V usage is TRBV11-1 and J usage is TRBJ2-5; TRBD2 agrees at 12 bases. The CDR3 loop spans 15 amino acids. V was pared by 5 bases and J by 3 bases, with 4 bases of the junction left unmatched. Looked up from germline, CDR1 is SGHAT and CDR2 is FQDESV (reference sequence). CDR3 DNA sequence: TGTGCCAGCAGCCCTAGCGGGGGGGCAGAAGAGACCCAGTACTTC. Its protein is CASSPSGGAEETQYF.

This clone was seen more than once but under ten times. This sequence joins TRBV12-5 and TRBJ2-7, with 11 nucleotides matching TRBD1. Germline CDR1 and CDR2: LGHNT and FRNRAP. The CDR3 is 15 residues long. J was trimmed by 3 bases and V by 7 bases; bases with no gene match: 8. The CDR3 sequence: CASALRGQGGYEQYF. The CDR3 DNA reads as TGTGCTAGTGCCCTGCGGGGACAGGGGGGCTACGAGCAGTACTTC.

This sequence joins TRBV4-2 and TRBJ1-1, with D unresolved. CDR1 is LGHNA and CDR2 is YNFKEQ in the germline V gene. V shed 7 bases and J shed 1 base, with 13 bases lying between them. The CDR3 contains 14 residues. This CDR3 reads CASTSLTSNTEAFF. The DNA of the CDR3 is TGTGCCAGCACCTCACTAACCTCGAACACTGAAGCTTTCTTT.

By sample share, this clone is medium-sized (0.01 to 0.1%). CDR3 sequence reads: CASSLGVHSYNEQFF. CDR3 in DNA: TGTGCCAGCAGTCTAGGGGTCCACTCCTACAATGAGCAGTTCTTC. V gene TRBV6-5 combines with J gene TRBJ2-1; D possibly corresponds to TRBD1 (5 bases). Trimming removed 5 bases from V and 0 bases from J, with 11 bases in between. Per the germline V gene, CDR1 is MNHEY and CDR2 is SVGAGI. The CDR3 is made up of 15 amino acids.

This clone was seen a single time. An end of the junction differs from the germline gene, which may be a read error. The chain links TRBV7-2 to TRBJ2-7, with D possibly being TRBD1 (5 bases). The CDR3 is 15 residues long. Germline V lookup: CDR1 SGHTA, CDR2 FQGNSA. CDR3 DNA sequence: TGTGCCAGCAGCTTAATAGGCGCCAGGGCTTACGGGCAGTACTTC. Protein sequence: CASSLIGARAYGQYF.

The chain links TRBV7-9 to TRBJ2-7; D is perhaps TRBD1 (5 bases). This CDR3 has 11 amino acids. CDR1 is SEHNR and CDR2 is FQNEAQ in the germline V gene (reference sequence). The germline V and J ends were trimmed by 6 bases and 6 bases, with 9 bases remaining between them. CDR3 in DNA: TGTGCCAGCAGATTTAGGGGCGAGCAGTACTTC. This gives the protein CASRFRGEQYF.

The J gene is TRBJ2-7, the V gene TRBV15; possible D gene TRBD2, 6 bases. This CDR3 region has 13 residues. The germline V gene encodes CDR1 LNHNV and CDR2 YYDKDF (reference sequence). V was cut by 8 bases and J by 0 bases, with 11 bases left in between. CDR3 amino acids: CATAGGYSYEQYF. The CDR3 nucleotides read TGTGCCACCGCCGGGGGATACTCCTACGAGCAGTACTTC. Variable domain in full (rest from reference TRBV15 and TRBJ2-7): DAMVIQNPRYQVTQFGKPVTLSCSQTLNHNVMYWYQQKSSQAPKLLFHYYDKDFNNEADTPDNFQSRRPNTSFCFLDIRSPGLGDTAMYLCATAGGYSYEQYFGPGTRLTVT.

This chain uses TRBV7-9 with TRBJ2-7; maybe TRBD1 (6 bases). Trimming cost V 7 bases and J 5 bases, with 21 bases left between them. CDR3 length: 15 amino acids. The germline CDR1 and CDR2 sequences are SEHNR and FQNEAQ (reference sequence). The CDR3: CASTPGHLIGDEQYF. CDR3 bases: TGTGCCAGCACACCGGGACACCTCATTGGGGACGAGCAGTACTTC. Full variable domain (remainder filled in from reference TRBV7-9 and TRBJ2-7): DTGVSQNPRHKITKRGQNVTFRCDPISEHNRLYWYRQTLGQGPEFLTYFQNEAQLEKSRLLSDRFSAERPKGSFSTLEIQRTEQGDSAMYLCASTPGHLIGDEQYFGPGTRLTVT.

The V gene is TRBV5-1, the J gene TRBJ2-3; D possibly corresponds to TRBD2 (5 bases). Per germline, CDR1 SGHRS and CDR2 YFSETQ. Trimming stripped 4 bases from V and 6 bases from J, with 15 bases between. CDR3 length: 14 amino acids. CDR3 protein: CASSPVIALDTQYF. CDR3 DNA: TGCGCCAGCAGCCCCGTGATAGCGCTCGATACGCAGTATTTT.

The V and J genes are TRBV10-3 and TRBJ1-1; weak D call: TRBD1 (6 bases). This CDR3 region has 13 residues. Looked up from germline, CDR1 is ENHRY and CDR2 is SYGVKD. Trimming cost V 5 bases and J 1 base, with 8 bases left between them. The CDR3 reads CAISNRENTEAFF. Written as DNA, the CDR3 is TGTGCCATCAGTAACAGGGAGAACACTGAAGCTTTCTTT.

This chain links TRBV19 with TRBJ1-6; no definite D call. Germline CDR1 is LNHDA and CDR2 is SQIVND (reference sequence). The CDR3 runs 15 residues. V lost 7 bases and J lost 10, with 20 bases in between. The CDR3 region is CASKVRSQEASPLHF. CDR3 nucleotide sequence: TGTGCCAGTAAGGTTCGATCCCAAGAGGCCTCACCCCTCCACTTT.

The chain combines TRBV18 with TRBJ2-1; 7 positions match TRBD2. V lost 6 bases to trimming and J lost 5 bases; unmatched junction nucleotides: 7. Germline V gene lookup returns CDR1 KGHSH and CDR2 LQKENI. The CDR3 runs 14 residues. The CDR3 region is CASSRGNHNNEQFF. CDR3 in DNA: TGTGCCAGCTCGCGGGGGAATCACAACAATGAGCAGTTCTTC.

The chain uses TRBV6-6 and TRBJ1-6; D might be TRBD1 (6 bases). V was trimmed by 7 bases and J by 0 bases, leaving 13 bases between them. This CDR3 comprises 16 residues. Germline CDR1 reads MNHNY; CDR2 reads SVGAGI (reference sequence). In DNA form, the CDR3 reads TGTGCCAGCACCGGGGACACAAGCTCCTATAATTCACCCCTCCACTTT. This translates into CASTGDTSSYNSPLHF.

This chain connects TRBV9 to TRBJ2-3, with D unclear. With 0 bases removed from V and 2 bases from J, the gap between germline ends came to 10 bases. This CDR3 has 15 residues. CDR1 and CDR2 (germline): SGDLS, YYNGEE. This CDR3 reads CASSVGTLFTDTQYF. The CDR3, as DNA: TGTGCCAGCAGCGTAGGTACATTATTCACAGATACGCAGTATTTT.

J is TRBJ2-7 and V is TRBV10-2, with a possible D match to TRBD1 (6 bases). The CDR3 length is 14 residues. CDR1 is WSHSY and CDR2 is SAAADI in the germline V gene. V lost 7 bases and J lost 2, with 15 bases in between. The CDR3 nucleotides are TGCGCCAGCACCGCCCCGGGACAACCCTACGAGCAGTACTTC. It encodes CASTAPGQPYEQYF.